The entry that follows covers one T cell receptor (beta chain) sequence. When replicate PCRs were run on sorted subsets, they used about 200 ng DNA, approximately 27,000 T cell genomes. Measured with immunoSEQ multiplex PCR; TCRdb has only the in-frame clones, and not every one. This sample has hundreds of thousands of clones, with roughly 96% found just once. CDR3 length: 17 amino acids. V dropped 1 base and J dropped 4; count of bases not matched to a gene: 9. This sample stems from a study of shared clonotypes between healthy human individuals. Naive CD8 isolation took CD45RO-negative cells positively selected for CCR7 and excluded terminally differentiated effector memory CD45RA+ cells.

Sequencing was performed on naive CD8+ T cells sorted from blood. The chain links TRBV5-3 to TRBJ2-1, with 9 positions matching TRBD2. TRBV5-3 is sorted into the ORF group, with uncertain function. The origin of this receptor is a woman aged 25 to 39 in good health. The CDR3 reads CARSLRLAGQFYNEQFF. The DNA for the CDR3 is TGTGCCAGAAGCTTGAGGCTAGCGGGGCAATTTTACAATGAGCAGTTCTTC.